The 6 T cell receptor beta chains presented below share a single source sample, sequenced in a study of cytomegalovirus exposure and HLA in healthy donors. This PCR relied on a set of 60 Vbeta primers and 13 Jbeta primers. Sequencing used immunoSEQ multiplex PCR; TCRdb keeps in-frame clones, though not all of them. Of under 150,000 clones in the sample, more than 75% were seen once. Sequenced sample: PBMCs. The receptors originated from a man aged 18 to 29 in good health and CMV-seronegative.

The rearrangement uses TRBV19 and TRBJ1-1; TRBD1 agrees at 8 bases. J was trimmed by 1 base and V by 1 base; bases with no gene match: 2. Germline-derived CDR1 and CDR2 are LNHDA and SQIVND (reference sequence). The CDR3 has 15 residues. CDR3 coding DNA: TGTGCCAGTAGTATAGTTCAGGGGGCGAACACTGAAGCTTTCTTT. Translation: CASSIVQGANTEAFF. The variable domain in full, completed from reference TRBV19 and TRBJ1-1, reads DGGITQSPKYLFRKEGQNVTLSCEQNLNHDAMYWYRQDPGQGLRLIYYSQIVNDFQKGDIAEGYSVSREKKESFPLTVTSAQKNPTAFYLCASSIVQGANTEAFFGQGTRLTVV.

The chain employs TRBV30 and TRBJ2-1; D unresolved. V was pared by 5 bases and J by 5 bases, with 13 bases between. This CDR3 is 13 amino acids long. Germline CDR1 and CDR2: GTSNPN and SVGIG (reference sequence). The CDR3 DNA sequence: TGTGCCTGGGGCATTGGGCTGAACAATGAGCAGTTCTTC. This encodes CAWGIGLNNEQFF. Combining the CDR3 with reference TRBV30 and TRBJ2-1 gives the whole variable domain SQTIHQWPATLVQPVGSPLSLECTVEGTSNPNLYWYRQAAGRGLQLLFYSVGIGQISSEVPQNLSASRPQDRQFILSSKKLLLSDSGFYLCAWGIGLNNEQFFGPGTRLTVL.

The gene calls are TRBV27 and TRBJ2-6, with D tentatively TRBD2 (6 bases). Germline V gene data show CDR1 as MNHEY and CDR2 as SMNVEV (reference sequence). Trimming stripped 2 bases from V and 4 bases from J, with 9 bases between. The CDR3 sequence is 15 residues long. The CDR3 sequence is CASSLKEGGANVLTF. CDR3 nucleotides: TGTGCCAGCAGTTTAAAGGAGGGAGGGGCCAACGTCCTGACTTTC. Supplemented by reference TRBV27 and TRBJ2-6, the full variable domain reads EAQVTQNPRYLITVTGKKLTVTCSQNMNHEYMSWYRQDPGLGLRQIYYSMNVEVTDKGDVPEGYKVSRKEKRNFPLILESPSPNQTSLYFCASSLKEGGANVLTFGAGSRLTVL.

The V gene is TRBV7-8, the J gene TRBJ2-5; D might be TRBD2 (5 bases). CDR1 and CDR2 from the germline V gene are SGHVS and FQNEAQ. Trimming left V 1 base short and J 3 bases short, with 9 bases between. This CDR3 comprises 14 residues. Here the CDR3 reads CASSLGGLKETQYF. The DNA for the CDR3 is TGTGCCAGCAGCTTAGGCGGACTTAAAGAGACCCAGTACTTC.

The chain couples TRBV7-9 to TRBJ2-1, with D possibly matching TRBD2 (7 bases). V lost 1 base, J lost 8 bases, and 15 bases lay in between. This CDR3 has 15 amino acids. CDR1 SEHNR and CDR2 FQNEAQ come from the germline V gene (reference sequence). CDR3 in amino acids: CASSLVRGAGDEQFF. CDR3 nucleotides: TGTGCCAGCAGCTTAGTTCGGGGGGCAGGCGATGAGCAGTTCTTC.

This clone was seen a handful of times. The sample holds other DNA sequences that translate to the same CDR3. The genes are TRBV9 and TRBJ2-1, with D perhaps TRBD2 (7 bases). Trimming pared 0 bases from V and 6 bases from J, leaving 13 bases between. The CDR3 spans 15 residues. CDR1 is SGDLS, CDR2 YYNGEE, per germline. CDR3 DNA: TGTGCCAGCAGCGTAGTGGCGGGGGCCAGCAATGAGCAGTTCTTC. Translation gives CASSVVAGASNEQFF.